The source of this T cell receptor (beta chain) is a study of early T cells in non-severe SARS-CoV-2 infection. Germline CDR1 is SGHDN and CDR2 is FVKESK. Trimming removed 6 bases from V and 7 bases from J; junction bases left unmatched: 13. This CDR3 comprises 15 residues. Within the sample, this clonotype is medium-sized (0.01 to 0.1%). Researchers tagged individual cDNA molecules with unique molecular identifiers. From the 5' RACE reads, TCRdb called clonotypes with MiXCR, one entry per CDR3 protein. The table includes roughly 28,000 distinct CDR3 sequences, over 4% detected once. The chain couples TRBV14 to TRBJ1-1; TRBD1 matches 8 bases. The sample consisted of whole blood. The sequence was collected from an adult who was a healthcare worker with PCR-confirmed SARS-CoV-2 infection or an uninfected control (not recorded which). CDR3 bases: TGTGCCAGCAGTGGACAGGGTGCCAAGGGGGTTGAAGCTTTCTTT. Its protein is CASSGQGAKGVEAFF.